The 26 T cell receptor beta chains below all came from one sample that was sequenced in a study of cytomegalovirus exposure and HLA in healthy donors. PCR amplification relied on 60 Vbeta primers (plus 13 Jbeta primers). Using immunoSEQ multiplex PCR, the repertoire was profiled, and TCRdb retains in-frame clones only, with some absent. The sample holds 200,000 to 250,000 clones, approximately 81% seen once. Sequencing was performed on PBMCs. Receptor source: a human donor in good health.

This chain joins TRBV5-4 and TRBJ2-7; weak D call: TRBD2 (6 bases). Germline CDR1 and CDR2: SGHNT and YYREEE (reference sequence). The V and J ends lost 5 bases and 0 bases respectively, with 12 bases between them. The CDR3 runs to 14 residues. In DNA form, the CDR3 reads TGTGCCAGCAGTTTAGCGGTTGGCTCCTACGAGCAGTACTTC. Residues: CASSLAVGSYEQYF.

V is TRBV6-6 and J is TRBJ1-1; D is undetermined. The CDR3 contains 14 residues. V was shortened by 7 bases and J by 8 bases, with 20 bases between the two germline ends. CDR1 is MNHNY, CDR2 SVGAGI, per germline (reference sequence). CDR3 in DNA: TGTGCCAGCACCCCGATATCAGACGGCAGGGAAGCTTTCTTT. This sequence encodes CASTPISDGREAFF.

The rearrangement uses TRBV27 and TRBJ2-7; maybe TRBD2 (6 bases). V shed 0 bases and J shed 2 bases, with 17 bases lying between them. CDR3 length: 17 residues. Germline V gives CDR1 MNHEY, CDR2 SMNVEV (reference sequence). CDR3 in amino acids: CASSLSGVDSGTYEQYF. The CDR3 DNA reads as TGTGCCAGCAGTTTATCGGGAGTTGATAGCGGTACCTACGAGCAGTACTTC.

This chain joins TRBV9 and TRBJ2-1; TRBD2 might be the D (7 bases). The CDR3 runs 18 residues. Germline V gene data show CDR1 as SGDLS and CDR2 as YYNGEE. V was clipped by 3 bases and J by 7 bases, with 26 bases between them. The CDR3 sequence is CASSERGRGARDKNEQFF. In DNA, the CDR3 is TGTGCCAGCAGCGAGAGGGGGAGGGGGGCGAGGGATAAAAATGAGCAGTTCTTC. Complete variable domain (other parts from reference TRBV9 and TRBJ2-1): DSGVTQTPKHLITATGQRVTLRCSPRSGDLSVYWYQQSLDQGLQFLIQYYNGEERAKGNILERFSAQQFPDLHSELNLSSLELGDSALYFCASSERGRGARDKNEQFFGPGTRLTVL.

This rearrangement joins TRBV5-5 to TRBJ2-5; 11 nucleotides line up with TRBD2. The CDR3 is 15 amino acids. Germline CDR1 is SGHKS and CDR2 is YYEKEE (reference sequence). V dropped 4 bases and J dropped 3; count of bases not matched to a gene: 5. CDR3 in DNA: TGTGCCAGCAGCCCAACGGGACTAGCGGAAGAGACCCAGTACTTC. Its protein is CASSPTGLAEETQYF.

The gene calls are TRBV19 and TRBJ1-1; D may be TRBD1 (6 bases). This CDR3 is 16 amino acids long. The germline V and J ends were trimmed by 2 bases and 0 bases, with 13 bases remaining between them. Germline V gene data show CDR1 as LNHDA and CDR2 as SQIVND (reference sequence). The CDR3 coding sequence is TGTGCCAGTAGTATACGGGTGGGGGCCCTGAACACTGAAGCTTTCTTT. Its translation: CASSIRVGALNTEAFF.

The chain recombines TRBV6-5 with TRBJ1-2; 9 bases agree with TRBD1. Germline trimming cut 0 bases from V and 4 bases from J; bases unmatched to any gene: 6. Germline CDR1 and CDR2: MNHEY and SVGAGI. The length of the CDR3 is 16 residues. CDR3 protein: CASSYSKGQGTYGYTF. The CDR3 nucleotides are TGTGCCAGCAGTTACTCGAAGGGACAGGGAACCTATGGCTACACCTTC.

V usage is TRBV6-5 and J usage is TRBJ1-2, with a weak D call TRBD1 (5 bases). Between the trimmed V and J ends, which lost 6 bases and 5 bases, there was a span of 16 bases. The germline V gene has CDR1 MNHEY and CDR2 SVGAGI. The CDR3 is 14 residues long. Here the CDR3 reads CASRPIDRSYGYTF. The CDR3 bases are TGTGCCAGCAGACCTATCGACAGATCTTATGGCTACACCTTC.

This chain connects TRBV4-1 to TRBJ2-4, with unresolved D. CDR3 length: 18 residues. Germline V lookup: CDR1 MGHRA, CDR2 YSYEKL. V was shortened by 4 bases and J by 0 bases, with 19 bases between the two germline ends. The CDR3 spells CASSPHSERTVAKNIQYF. For the CDR3, the DNA is TGCGCCAGCAGCCCCCACTCTGAGAGAACGGTAGCCAAAAACATTCAGTACTTC.

The gene calls are TRBV23-1 and TRBJ2-7, with 7 bases identical to TRBD1. TRBV23-1 qualifies as an ORF whose function is uncertain. The CDR3 covers 18 residues. V was pared by 2 bases and J by 0 bases, with 13 bases of the junction left unmatched. CDR3 residues: CASSQPARDREGSYEQYF. DNA for the CDR3: TGCGCCAGCAGTCAACCCGCCCGAGACAGGGAAGGCTCCTACGAGCAGTACTTC.

The chain recombines TRBV30 with TRBJ2-3; D might be TRBD1 (6 bases). Trimming removed 2 bases at V and 4 bases at J, with 10 bases between. Germline V CDR1 and CDR2: GTSNPN, SVGIG (reference sequence). This CDR3 comprises 13 residues. The CDR3 region is CAWSSRGADTQYF. The CDR3 bases are TGTGCCTGGAGTTCCAGGGGTGCAGATACGCAGTATTTT.

This clone was seen once. The V and J genes are TRBV12-5 and TRBJ2-5; D is possibly TRBD2 (5 bases). Trimming pared 4 bases from V and 2 bases from J, leaving 14 bases between. Germline V CDR1 and CDR2: LGHNT, FRNRAP. This CDR3 region has 15 residues. The CDR3 spells CASGSKGLMQETQYF. CDR3 DNA: TGTGCTAGTGGTTCTAAAGGACTGATGCAAGAGACCCAGTACTTC.

The rearrangement links TRBV11-2 to TRBJ2-5, with 9 bases matching TRBD2. The junction had 9 bases not matched to a gene; V was cut back by 4 bases and J by 3 bases. The CDR3 length is 16 residues. The germline CDR1 and CDR2 sequences are SGHAT and FQNNGV. DNA for the CDR3: TGTGCCAGCAGCTCAGAGGTGACTAGCGGAAAAGAGACCCAGTACTTC. This encodes CASSSEVTSGKETQYF.

The rearrangement uses TRBV25-1 and TRBJ2-1; TRBD2 matches 10 bases. The ends lost 6 bases at V and 4 bases at J; junction bases unmatched: 3. Germline values: CDR1 MGHDK, CDR2 SYGVNS. CDR3 size: 14 residues. CDR3 in amino acids: CASRGTSEYNEQFF. Here the CDR3 DNA reads TGTGCCAGCAGGGGGACTAGCGAGTACAATGAGCAGTTCTTC.

The chain links TRBV20-1 to TRBJ1-1; the D is unclear. The CDR3 consists of 11 residues. The germline CDR1 and CDR2 sequences are DFQATT and SNEGSKA (reference sequence). With 2 bases removed from V and 10 bases from J, the gap between germline ends came to 11 bases. The CDR3 sequence is CSARRAGSAFF. Here the CDR3 DNA reads TGCAGTGCTAGACGAGCGGGGTCAGCTTTCTTT.

The chain employs TRBV29-1 and TRBJ1-1, with D hard to call. Trimming removed 4 bases at V and 1 base at J, with 7 bases between. CDR3 length: 12 residues. CDR1 and CDR2 (germline): SQVTM, ANQGSEA. The CDR3 loop is CSVAVSNTEAFF. The DNA for the CDR3 is TGCAGCGTTGCCGTCTCGAACACTGAAGCTTTCTTT.

A single count supports this clone. The genes are TRBV5-1 and TRBJ2-7; 7 bases fit TRBD2. J was trimmed by 3 bases and V by 4 bases; bases with no gene match: 7. The CDR3 runs 14 residues. Germline V gene lookup returns CDR1 SGHRS and CDR2 YFSETQ. The CDR3 here is CASSLSGKNYEQYF. CDR3 coding DNA: TGCGCCAGCAGCCTGAGCGGGAAAAACTACGAGCAGTACTTC.

The V call is TRBV7-8, the J call TRBJ2-5, with unresolved D. The DNA end is more similar to TRBJ2-7, so the J call may be wrong. The CDR3 has 13 residues. Germline values: CDR1 SGHVS, CDR2 FQNEAQ. The CDR3 loop reads CASSLRLGYEQYF. The CDR3 DNA follows: TGTGCCAGCAGCTTACGACTTGGCTACGAGCAGTACTTC.

The rearrangement joins TRBV6-1 to TRBJ2-3; 11 bases are shared with TRBD2. The J segment lost 2 bases and the V segment lost 2 bases, leaving 9 bases of the junction unmatched. The CDR3 consists of 18 residues. CDR1 MNHNS and CDR2 SASEGT come from the germline V gene. The CDR3 nucleotides read TGTGCCAGCAGTGAAAGGTTGGGACTAGCGGACCACACAGATACGCAGTATTTT. The encoded protein is CASSERLGLADHTDTQYF.

This clone was recorded only once. The chain joins TRBV5-4 to TRBJ2-2, with 12 bases identical to TRBD1. CDR1 and CDR2 from the germline V gene are SGHNT and YYREEE (reference sequence). V dropped 4 bases and J dropped 5; count of bases not matched to a gene: 6. This CDR3 is 16 amino acids long. CDR3 DNA sequence: TGTGCCAGCAGCCCCGGGACAGGGGGCAGAACCGGGGAGCTGTTTTTT. It yields the protein CASSPGTGGRTGELFF. Based on the CDR3 plus reference TRBV5-4 and TRBJ2-2, the full variable domain is ETGVTQSPTHLIKTRGQQVTLRCSSQSGHNTVSWYQQALGQGPQFIFQYYREEENGRGNFPPRFSGLQFPNYSSELNVNALELDDSALYLCASSPGTGGRTGELFFGEGSRLTVL.

V is TRBV7-3 and J is TRBJ2-5; TRBD1 might be the D (6 bases). Germline CDR1 is SGHTA and CDR2 is FQGTGA. V dropped 2 bases and J dropped 2 bases, with 15 bases sitting between them. This CDR3 is 16 amino acids long. CDR3 nucleotides: TGTGCCAGCAGCTTATTCGGCCAGGGGCGGCAAGAGACCCAGTACTTC. Translating it yields CASSLFGQGRQETQYF.

Concerning this clone: A junction boundary mismatches the germline segment, possibly from a read error. The chain carries TRBV7-9 and TRBJ2-7; the match to TRBD2 covers 9 bases. There are 14 residues in the CDR3. Germline V gene data show CDR1 as SEHNR and CDR2 as FQNEAQ (reference sequence). The CDR3 nucleotides read TGTTCCAGCAGCGTGACTAGCGGATCCTACGAGCAGTACTTC. This encodes CSSSVTSGSYEQYF.

The gene calls are TRBV27 and TRBJ2-2; tentatively, D is TRBD1 (6 bases). Germline CDR1 reads MNHEY; CDR2 reads SMNVEV (reference sequence). V was clipped by 0 bases and J by 2 bases, with 13 bases between them. The CDR3 length is 17 residues. The CDR3 region is CASSLSADRINTGELFF. CDR3 DNA: TGTGCCAGCAGTTTATCAGCGGACAGAATAAACACCGGGGAGCTGTTTTTT.

J is TRBJ2-7 and V is TRBV13; unclear D gene. Trimming shortened V by 0 bases and J by 0 bases, and 3 bases separated the two germline ends. Looked up from germline, CDR1 is PRHDT and CDR2 is FYEKMQ (reference sequence). This CDR3 comprises 13 residues. The CDR3 DNA follows: TGTGCCAGCAGCTTAGGCCGCTCCTACGAGCAGTACTTC. It is translated as CASSLGRSYEQYF.

The chain is built from TRBV15 and TRBJ2-5, with D possibly being TRBD1 (7 bases). V was shortened by 3 bases and J by 2 bases, with 16 bases between the two germline ends. CDR1 LNHNV and CDR2 YYDKDF come from the germline V gene (reference sequence). There are 16 residues in the CDR3. The CDR3, as DNA: TGTGCCACCAGCAGTGGCGGGACAGAGCCACAAGAGACCCAGTACTTC. It codes for CATSSGGTEPQETQYF.

V gene TRBV2 combines with J gene TRBJ1-1; TRBD1 aligns across 10 bases. V trimming: 8 bases; J trimming: 4 bases; junction bases outside the gene matches: 10. The germline V gene encodes CDR1 SNHLY and CDR2 FYNNEI. There are 15 residues in the CDR3. CDR3 sequence reads: CASQDPGQGSTEAFF. In DNA form, the CDR3 reads TGTGCCAGCCAAGACCCGGGACAGGGGTCCACTGAAGCTTTCTTT.